These 5 T cell receptor beta chains originate from one sample sequenced in a study of blood T cell repertoires in COVID-19. Sequenced by immunoSEQ multiplex PCR; TCRdb stores in-frame clones only, minus some. The sample has roughly 250,000 clones, about nine tenths seen once. The sequenced material came from PBMCs or T cells enriched from blood (not recorded which). These receptors all stem from a woman aged 40 to 55 with acute COVID-19.

This chain joins TRBV2 and TRBJ1-5; possible D gene TRBD1, 5 bases. Per the germline V gene, CDR1 is SNHLY and CDR2 is FYNNEI. CDR3 length equals 13 residues. Trimming removed 4 bases from V and 11 bases from J, with 15 bases in between. CDR3 amino acids: CASSGAQGGAQHF. CDR3 sequence (DNA): TGTGCCAGCAGTGGGGCCCAGGGAGGGGCCCAGCATTTT. Based on the CDR3 plus reference TRBV2 and TRBJ1-5, the full variable domain is EPEVTQTPSHQVTQMGQEVILRCVPISNHLYFYWYRQILGQKVEFLVSFYNNEISEKSEIFDDQFSVERPDGSNFTLKIRSTKLEDSAMYFCASSGAQGGAQHFGDGTRLSIL.

The chain uses TRBV28 and TRBJ1-5; no definite D call. The germline gives CDR1 MDHEN, CDR2 SYDVKM. Trimming stripped 5 bases from V and 4 bases from J, with 9 bases between. This CDR3 is built from 13 residues. The CDR3 nucleotides read TGTGCCAGCAGTCCCTTTCGGAATCAGCCCCAGCATTTT. Translated, it gives CASSPFRNQPQHF. Supplemented by reference TRBV28 and TRBJ1-5, the full variable domain reads DVKVTQSSRYLVKRTGEKVFLECVQDMDHENMFWYRQDPGLGLRLIYFSYDVKMKEKGDIPEGYSVSREKKERFSLILESASTNQTSMYLCASSPFRNQPQHFGDGTRLSIL.

This chain joins TRBV5-1 and TRBJ2-7; D gene ambiguous. Trimming took 0 bases from V and 3 from J, leaving 19 bases between them. The CDR3 consists of 17 residues. Germline CDR1 and CDR2: SGHRS and YFSETQ. CDR3 loop: CASSLGSGPPASYEQYF. In DNA form, the CDR3 reads TGCGCCAGCAGCTTGGGATCGGGTCCCCCCGCAAGCTACGAGCAGTACTTC. The full variable domain, in which reference TRBV5-1 and TRBJ2-7 provide the parts outside the CDR3, is KAGVTQTPRYLIKTRGQQVTLSCSPISGHRSVSWYQQTPGQGLQFLFEYFSETQRNKGNFPGRFSGRQFSNSRSEMNVSTLELGDSALYLCASSLGSGPPASYEQYFGPGTRLTVT.

This sequence joins TRBV24-1 and TRBJ2-2, with D perhaps TRBD1 (7 bases). The germline V and J ends were trimmed by 3 bases and 0 bases, with 10 bases remaining between them. The CDR3 loop spans 16 amino acids. Germline V lookup: CDR1 KGHDR, CDR2 SFDVKD. In nucleotides, the CDR3 is TGTGCCACCAGTGATGGGGGGACAGCGAACACCGGGGAGCTGTTTTTT. Protein product: CATSDGGTANTGELFF.

The chain is built from TRBV3-1 (or the pseudogene TRBV3-2) and TRBJ1-3; TRBD1 matches 9 bases. The V gene's germline CDR1 is LGHDT and CDR2 YNNKEL (reference sequence). The CDR3 contains 15 residues. The J segment lost 2 bases and the V segment lost 4 bases, leaving 3 bases of the junction unmatched. The chain's CDR3 is CASSRGQGTGNTIYF. CDR3 nucleotides: TGTGCCAGCAGCCGCGGACAGGGGACTGGAAACACCATATATTTT.